This note documents a single TCR beta chain sequence. Its antigen is as yet unknown. The data were obtained in a study of shared clonotypes between healthy human individuals. The wider study: Per donor, three plates held CD4 naive cells, three held CD4 memory, two held CD8 naive and one held CD8 memory. Broader study findings: Memory subsets generally showed smaller estimated richness than naive subsets did.

This CDR3 contains 14 residues. V was clipped by 5 bases and J by 3 bases, with 12 bases between them. CDR1 is SGDLS, CDR2 YYNGEE, per germline. This table comes from immunoSEQ multiplex PCR, and its TCRdb copy is limited to in-frame clones, with some not included. The sample has 650,000 to 700,000 clones, 90% seen once. This rearrangement joins TRBV9 to TRBJ1-5; no clear D gene. This TCR was recovered from a man aged 18 to 30 in good health. Some clones in this sample may be carry-over from other donors' samples. Material: memory CD8+ T cells from PBMCs. The subset: CD45RO+ cells pooled with CCR7-negative TemRA cells. The CDR3 reads CASSEYQTNQPQHF. The CDR3 coding sequence is TGTGCCAGCAGTGAGTACCAGACCAATCAGCCCCAGCATTTT.